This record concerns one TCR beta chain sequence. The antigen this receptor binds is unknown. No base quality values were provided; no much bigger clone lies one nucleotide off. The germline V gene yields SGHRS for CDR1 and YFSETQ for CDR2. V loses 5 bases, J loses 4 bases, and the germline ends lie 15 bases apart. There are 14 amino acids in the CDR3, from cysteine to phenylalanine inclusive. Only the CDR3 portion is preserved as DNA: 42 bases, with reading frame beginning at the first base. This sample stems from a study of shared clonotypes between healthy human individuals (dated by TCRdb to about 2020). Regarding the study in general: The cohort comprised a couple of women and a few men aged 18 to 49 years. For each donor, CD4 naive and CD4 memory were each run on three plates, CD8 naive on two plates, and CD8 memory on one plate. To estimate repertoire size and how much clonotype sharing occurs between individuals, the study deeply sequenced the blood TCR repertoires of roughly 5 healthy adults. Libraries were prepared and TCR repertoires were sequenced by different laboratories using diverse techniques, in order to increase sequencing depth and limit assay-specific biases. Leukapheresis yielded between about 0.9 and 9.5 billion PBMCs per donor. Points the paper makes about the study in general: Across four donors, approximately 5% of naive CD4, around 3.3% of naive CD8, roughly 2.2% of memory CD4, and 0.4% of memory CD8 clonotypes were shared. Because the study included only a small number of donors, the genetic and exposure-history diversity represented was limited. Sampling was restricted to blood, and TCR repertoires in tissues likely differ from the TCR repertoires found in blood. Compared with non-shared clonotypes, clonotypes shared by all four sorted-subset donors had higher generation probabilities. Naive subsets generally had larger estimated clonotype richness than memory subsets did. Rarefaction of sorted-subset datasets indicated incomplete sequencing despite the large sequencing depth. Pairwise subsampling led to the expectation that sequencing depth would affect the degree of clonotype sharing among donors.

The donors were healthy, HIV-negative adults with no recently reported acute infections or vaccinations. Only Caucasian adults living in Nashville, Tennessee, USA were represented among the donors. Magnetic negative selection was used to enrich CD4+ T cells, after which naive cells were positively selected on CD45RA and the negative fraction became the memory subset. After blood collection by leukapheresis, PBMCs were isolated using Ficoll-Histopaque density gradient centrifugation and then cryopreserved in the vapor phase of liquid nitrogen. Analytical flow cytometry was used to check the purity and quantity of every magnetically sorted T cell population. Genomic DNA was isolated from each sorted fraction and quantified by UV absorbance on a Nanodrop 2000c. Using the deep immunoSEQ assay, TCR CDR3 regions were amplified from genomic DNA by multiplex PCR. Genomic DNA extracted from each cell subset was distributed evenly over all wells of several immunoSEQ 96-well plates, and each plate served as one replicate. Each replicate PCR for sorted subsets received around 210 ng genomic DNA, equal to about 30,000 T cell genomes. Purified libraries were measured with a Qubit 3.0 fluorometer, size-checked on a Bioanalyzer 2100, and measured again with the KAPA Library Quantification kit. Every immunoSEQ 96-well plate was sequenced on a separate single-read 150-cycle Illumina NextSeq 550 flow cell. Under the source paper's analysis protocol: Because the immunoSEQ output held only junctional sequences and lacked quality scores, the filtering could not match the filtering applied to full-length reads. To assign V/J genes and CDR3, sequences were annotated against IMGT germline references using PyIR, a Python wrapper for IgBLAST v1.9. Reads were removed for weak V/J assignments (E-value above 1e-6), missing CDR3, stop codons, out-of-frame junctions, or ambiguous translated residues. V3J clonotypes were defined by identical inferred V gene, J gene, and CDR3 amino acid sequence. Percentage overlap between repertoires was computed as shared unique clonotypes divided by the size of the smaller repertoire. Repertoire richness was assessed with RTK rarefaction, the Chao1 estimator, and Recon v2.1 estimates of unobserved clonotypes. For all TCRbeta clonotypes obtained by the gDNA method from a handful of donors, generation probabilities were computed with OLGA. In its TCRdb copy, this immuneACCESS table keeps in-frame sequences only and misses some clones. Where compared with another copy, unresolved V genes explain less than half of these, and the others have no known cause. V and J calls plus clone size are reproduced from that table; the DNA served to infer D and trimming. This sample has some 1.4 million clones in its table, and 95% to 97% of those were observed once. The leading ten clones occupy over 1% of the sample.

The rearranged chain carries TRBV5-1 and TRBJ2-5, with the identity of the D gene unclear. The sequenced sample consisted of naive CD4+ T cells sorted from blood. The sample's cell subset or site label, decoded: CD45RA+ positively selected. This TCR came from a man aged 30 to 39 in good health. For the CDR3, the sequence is CASRSDRYGETQYF. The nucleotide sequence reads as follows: TGCGCCAGCAGGTCGGACCGGTACGGAGAGACCCAGTACTTC. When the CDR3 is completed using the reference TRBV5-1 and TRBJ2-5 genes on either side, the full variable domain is KAGVTQTPRYLIKTRGQQVTLSCSPISGHRSVSWYQQTPGQGLQFLFEYFSETQRNKGNFPGRFSGRQFSNSRSEMNVSTLELGDSALYLCASRSDRYGETQYFGPGTRLLVL.